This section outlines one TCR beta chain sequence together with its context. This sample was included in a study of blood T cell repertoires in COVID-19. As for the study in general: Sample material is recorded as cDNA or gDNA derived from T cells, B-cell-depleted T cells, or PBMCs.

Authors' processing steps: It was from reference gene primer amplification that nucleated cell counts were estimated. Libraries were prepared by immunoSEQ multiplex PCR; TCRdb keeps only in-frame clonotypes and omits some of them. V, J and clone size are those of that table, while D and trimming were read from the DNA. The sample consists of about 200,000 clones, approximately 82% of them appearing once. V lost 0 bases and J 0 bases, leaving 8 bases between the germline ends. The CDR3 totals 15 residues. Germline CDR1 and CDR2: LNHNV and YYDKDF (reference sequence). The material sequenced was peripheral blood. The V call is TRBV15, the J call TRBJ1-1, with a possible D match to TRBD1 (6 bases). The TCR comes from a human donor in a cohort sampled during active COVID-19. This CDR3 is CATSRDPGVNTEAFF. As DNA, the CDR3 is TGTGCCACCAGCAGAGATCCAGGGGTGAACACTGAAGCTTTCTTT.